These 23 T cell receptor beta chains were sequenced from one sample in a study of CD8+ T cells in alopecia areata. Extraction of RNA preceded its reverse transcription into cDNA, which served as the sequencing template. Measured with immunoSEQ multiplex PCR; TCRdb has only the in-frame clones, and not every one. The sample has over 15,000 clones; under 75% are singletons. Alopecia areata patients provided lesional scalp punch biopsies and peripheral blood, both collected for the study. The source was skin, collected at week 0. These receptors originate from a human donor with alopecia areata.

V gene TRBV5-1 combines with J gene TRBJ2-7; D might be TRBD1 or TRBD2, each matching 5 bases. V was trimmed by 1 base and J by 3 bases, leaving 14 bases between them. Looked up from germline, CDR1 is SGHRS and CDR2 is YFSETQ. The length of the CDR3 is 15 residues. The CDR3 protein is CASSLMTAESYEQYF. As DNA, the CDR3 is TGCGCCAGCAGCTTGATGACAGCGGAGAGCTACGAGCAGTACTTC.

The chain has TRBV7-2 and TRBJ2-2; 8 bases map to TRBD1. Unmatched junction bases numbered 3, after V lost 2 bases and J lost 4 bases. This CDR3 has 15 residues. CDR1 and CDR2 (germline): SGHTA, FQGNSA. As DNA, the CDR3 is TGTGCCAGCAGCTTACAGGGGGCGGTCACCGGGGAGCTGTTTTTT. Amino acids: CASSLQGAVTGELFF.

This sequence joins TRBV18 and TRBJ2-7; 7 bases map to TRBD1. V was pared by 5 bases and J by 0 bases, with 22 bases of the junction left unmatched. CDR1 KGHSH and CDR2 LQKENI come from the germline V gene. This CDR3 spans 20 amino acids. In DNA form, the CDR3 reads TGTGCCAGCTCAGCTCTACTCACAGGGCCGGGACAGCTAGGCTCCTACGAGCAGTACTTC. It encodes CASSALLTGPGQLGSYEQYF.

The V call is TRBV10-3, the J call TRBJ1-1; 12 bases match TRBD1. The CDR3 is 14 amino acids. Trimming took 6 bases from V and 5 from J; bases not matched to a gene: 4. Germline loops: CDR1 ENHRY, CDR2 SYGVKD. Written as DNA, the CDR3 is TGTGCCATCAGGGGACAGGGGGCGAGGACTGAAGCTTTCTTT. It specifies CAIRGQGARTEAFF.

In this sample, this clone turned up a few times. The J gene is TRBJ2-1, the V gene TRBV29-1, with no clear D. This CDR3 region has 11 residues. CDR1 and CDR2 (germline): SQVTM, ANQGSEA. Trimming cost V 4 bases and J 6 bases, with 7 bases left between them. The CDR3 sequence is CSVVDPNEQFF. In nucleotides, the CDR3 is TGCAGCGTTGTGGATCCCAATGAGCAGTTCTTC.

In DNA, the CDR3 is TGCGCCAGCAGCTCGGGGGTTAAGGGCAGCTACAATGAGCAGTTCTTC. The encoded protein is CASSSGVKGSYNEQFF. The chain recombines TRBV5-1 with TRBJ2-1; possible D gene TRBD2, 6 bases. The germline CDR1 and CDR2 sequences are SGHRS and YFSETQ. Trimming removed 3 bases from V and 3 bases from J, with 16 bases in between. This CDR3 contains 16 residues.

This clone showed up just a few times. The CDR3 protein is CARSFDSIDLEAFF. CDR3 in DNA: TGTGCCAGAAGCTTCGACAGTATCGACTTAGAAGCTTTCTTT. The V gene is TRBV7-5, the J gene TRBJ1-1; no DNA check was done on the table's D call, TRBD1. TRBV7-5 is an annotated pseudogene. The length of the CDR3 is 14 residues.

The chain carries TRBV6-5 and TRBJ2-7; the match to TRBD1 covers 7 bases. V was clipped by 6 bases and J by 1 base; unmatched bases: 3. Germline V CDR1 and CDR2: MNHEY, SVGAGI. This CDR3 contains 13 residues. This chain's CDR3 is CASSSGQSYEQYF. In DNA, the CDR3 is TGTGCCAGCAGCTCGGGACAGTCCTACGAGCAGTACTTC.

Here the CDR3 DNA reads TGCGCCAGCAGGGTCGACGGGTTGAACACTGAAGCTTTCTTT. It is translated as CASRVDGLNTEAFF. The V gene is TRBV5-1, the J gene TRBJ1-1, with D unresolved. V was cut by 5 bases and J by 0 bases, with 11 bases left in between. Germline CDR1 SGHRS, CDR2 YFSETQ. This CDR3 has 14 residues. Using reference TRBV5-1 and TRBJ1-1 for the parts outside the CDR3, the full variable domain is KAGVTQTPRYLIKTRGQQVTLSCSPISGHRSVSWYQQTPGQGLQFLFEYFSETQRNKGNFPGRFSGRQFSNSRSEMNVSTLELGDSALYLCASRVDGLNTEAFFGQGTRLTVV.

The chain links TRBV11-2 to TRBJ2-7; 9 nucleotides align to TRBD2. V lost 5 bases and J lost 2; bases outside the gene matches: 7. Germline lookup yields CDR1 SGHAT and CDR2 FQNNGV. This CDR3 has 15 amino acids. CDR3 in DNA: TGTGCCAGCAGCCGTTATAGCGGGGGTACCTACGAGCAGTACTTC. This sequence encodes CASSRYSGGTYEQYF.

The chain joins TRBV9 to TRBJ2-7; D is perhaps TRBD2 (5 bases). CDR3 size: 15 residues. In germline, CDR1 is SGDLS, CDR2 YYNGEE. Trimming took off 4 bases at V and 4 bases at J, with 18 bases between the two ends. DNA of the CDR3: TGTGCCAGCAGCTCCCGGGAAGGGCTCGGGTACGAGCAGTACTTC. This encodes CASSSREGLGYEQYF. The full variable domain, rest sourced from reference TRBV9 and TRBJ2-7, is DSGVTQTPKHLITATGQRVTLRCSPRSGDLSVYWYQQSLDQGLQFLIQYYNGEERAKGNILERFSAQQFPDLHSELNLSSLELGDSALYFCASSSREGLGYEQYFGPGTRLTVT.

The chain links TRBV7-8 to TRBJ1-4; D possibly corresponds to TRBD1 (6 bases). Germline loops: CDR1 SGHVS, CDR2 FQNEAQ. V lost 5 bases and J 4 bases, leaving 14 bases between the germline ends. The CDR3 spans 15 residues. CDR3 DNA: TGTGCCAGCAGCGTAAGGGGGATAGTTAATGAAAAACTGTTTTTT. It yields the protein CASSVRGIVNEKLFF. Using reference TRBV7-8 and TRBJ1-4 for the parts outside the CDR3, the full variable domain is GAGVSQSPRYKVAKRGQDVALRCDPISGHVSLFWYQQALGQGPEFLTYFQNEAQLDKSGLPSDRFFAERPEGSVSTLKIQRTQQEDSAVYLCASSVRGIVNEKLFFGSGTQLSVL.

This clone was seen a single time. At one boundary the junction diverges from the germline segment, which might be a read error. The rearrangement joins TRBV7-9 to TRBJ2-7; either TRBD1 or TRBD2 may fit D (5 bases each). CDR1 SEHNR and CDR2 FQNEAQ come from the germline V gene (reference sequence). The CDR3 has 13 residues. CDR3 amino acids: CASRPGTSSEQYF. The CDR3 nucleotides are TGTGCCAGCAGACCCGGGACCTCCTCCGAGCAGTACTTC.

This clone was counted between two and nine times. The V and J genes are TRBV7-2 and TRBJ2-7; D gene ambiguous. Germline V gene sequence: CDR1 SGHTA, CDR2 FQGNSA. The V end lost 0 bases, the J end lost 2 bases, and 8 bases lay between the germline ends. This CDR3 is 14 amino acids long. CDR3 residues: CASSLAGQAYEQYF. CDR3 nucleotides: TGTGCCAGCAGCTTAGCTGGCCAAGCCTACGAGCAGTACTTC.

The chain has TRBV4-2 and TRBJ1-2, with D tentatively TRBD1 (5 bases). Germline V gives CDR1 LGHNA, CDR2 YNFKEQ. V lost 3 bases to trimming and J lost 5 bases, with 16 bases between them. This CDR3 comprises 15 residues. The CDR3 sequence: CASSQGQGGRYGYTF. CDR3 nucleotides: TGTGCCAGCAGCCAGGGGCAGGGCGGTAGGTATGGCTACACCTTC.

This rearrangement joins TRBV5-1 to TRBJ2-7; D is tentatively TRBD1 or TRBD2 (5 bases each). V was pared by 5 bases and J by 0 bases, with 9 bases between. Germline V gene sequence: CDR1 SGHRS, CDR2 YFSETQ. This CDR3 region has 13 residues. CDR3 sequence: CASRAGTSYEQYF. In DNA form, the CDR3 reads TGCGCCAGCAGGGCCGGGACCTCCTACGAGCAGTACTTC.

In regard to this clone: The junction departs from the called germline gene at one end, perhaps through a read error. This CDR3 is also generated by other DNA sequences in the sample. This chain uses TRBV7-8 with TRBJ2-5; D possibly corresponds to TRBD2 (5 bases). The CDR3 sequence is 17 residues long. Germline V lookup: CDR1 SGHVS, CDR2 FQNEAQ. In DNA, the CDR3 is TGTGCCAGCAGCATTAGGCCCCCCATCGGGGTTGGGGAGACTCAGTACTTC. Its translation is CASSIRPPIGVGETQYF.

The chain is built from TRBV10-1 and TRBJ2-3, with TRBD2 matching 9 bases. Per the germline V gene, CDR1 is WNHNN and CDR2 is SYGVQD (reference sequence). Trimming removed 2 bases from V and 2 bases from J; junction bases left unmatched: 2. This CDR3 is built from 15 residues. As DNA, the CDR3 is TGCGCCAGCAGTGAGAGCGGGGGGCCCACAGATACGCAGTATTTT. The encoded protein is CASSESGGPTDTQYF.

The chain links TRBV11-2 to TRBJ2-7, with D perhaps TRBD1 or TRBD2 (5 bases each). Trimming removed 7 bases at V and 2 bases at J, with 15 bases between. The germline CDR1 and CDR2 sequences are SGHAT and FQNNGV. This CDR3 is built from 14 residues. CDR3 protein: CASTRDGPAYEQYF. DNA for the CDR3: TGTGCCAGCACCCGGGACGGACCTGCCTACGAGCAGTACTTC. The full variable domain, completed using reference TRBV11-2 and TRBJ2-7, is EAGVAQSPRYKIIEKRQSVAFWCNPISGHATLYWYQQILGQGPKLLIQFQNNGVVDDSQLPKDRFSAERLKGVDSTLKIQPAKLEDSAVYLCASTRDGPAYEQYFGPGTRLTVT.

This rearrangement joins TRBV10-3 to TRBJ2-3; 13 bases map to TRBD2. The CDR3 contains 17 residues. Germline CDR1 ENHRY, CDR2 SYGVKD. Trimming cost V 4 bases and J 0 bases; bases outside gene matches: 4. The CDR3 region is CAISGTSGGPSTDTQYF. CDR3 sequence (DNA): TGTGCCATCAGTGGGACTAGCGGGGGCCCTAGCACAGATACGCAGTATTTT.

The gene calls are TRBV4-3 and TRBJ2-6; perhaps TRBD1 as D (5 bases). The CDR3 loop spans 17 amino acids. V lost 0 bases to trimming and J lost 2 bases, with 11 bases between them. Germline V gene lookup returns CDR1 LGHNA and CDR2 YSLEER. CDR3 region: CASSQDLQGTGANVLTF. CDR3 nucleotides: TGCGCCAGCAGCCAAGATTTGCAGGGAACTGGGGCCAACGTCCTGACTTTC.

The gene calls are TRBV14 and TRBJ2-2; the D is unclear. Looked up from germline, CDR1 is SGHDN and CDR2 is FVKESK. V lost 6 bases to trimming and J lost 1 base, with 6 bases between them. CDR3 length: 13 amino acids. The DNA for the CDR3 is TGTGCCAGCAGGCGAGAGAACACCGGGGAGCTGTTTTTT. Its protein is CASRRENTGELFF.

This clone was seen a single time. This chain connects TRBV6-5 to TRBJ1-5; D may be TRBD1 (6 bases). This CDR3 has 13 amino acids. Trimming took 8 bases from V and 5 from J, leaving 13 bases between them. Germline CDR1 reads MNHEY; CDR2 reads SVGAGI. This chain's CDR3 is CASSWGPDQPQHF. The CDR3 bases are TGTGCCAGCTCGTGGGGGCCCGATCAGCCCCAGCATTTT.